This T cell receptor (beta chain) came from a study of T cell responses to AZD1222 COVID-19 vaccine. Notes on the study in general: The donors showed a predominance of white British ancestry and of females, with possible underestimation of clonal diversity.

Notes on this clone: Its antigen remains unknown.

V trimming: 4 bases; J trimming: 5 bases; junction bases outside the gene matches: 8. CDR3 length equals 16 residues. Germline values: CDR1 MRHNA, CDR2 SNTAGT. Clones were sequenced by immunoSEQ multiplex PCR, and TCRdb holds only the in-frame ones, with some missing. The top ten hold 12% of the sample, which has about 99,000 clones, more than 90% seen once. This clonotype originated in an adult in good health. This sample comprised peripheral blood, obtained on day 0 of AZD1222 vaccination. The chain employs TRBV6-4 and TRBJ1-6; 7 bases align to TRBD1. CDR3 DNA sequence: TGTGCCAGCAGTGCAGGGGGGCGAGGCGATAATTCACCCCTCCACTTT. It is translated as CASSAGGRGDNSPLHF.